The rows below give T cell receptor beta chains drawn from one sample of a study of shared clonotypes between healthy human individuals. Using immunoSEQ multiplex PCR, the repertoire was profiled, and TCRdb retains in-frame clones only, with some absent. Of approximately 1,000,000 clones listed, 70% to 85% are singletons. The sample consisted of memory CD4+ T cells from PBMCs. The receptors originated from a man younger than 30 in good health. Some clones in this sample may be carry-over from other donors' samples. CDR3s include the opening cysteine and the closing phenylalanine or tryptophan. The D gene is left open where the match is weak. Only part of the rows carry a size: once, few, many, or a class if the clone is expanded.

DNA: TGTGCCAGCAGCGTAGTGGAACAGCCATATAGCGTGGTCCTCTTC
CDR3: CASSVVEQPYSVVLF
V: TRBV9
D: NA
J: TRBJ2-1
length: 15
size: once

DNA: TGCGCCAGCAGCCAAGCCGCGGGACTAGCGGACCTGAGCTCCTACAATGAGCAGTTCTTC
CDR3: CASSQAAGLADLSSYNEQFF
V: TRBV4-1
D: TRBD2
J: TRBJ2-1
length: 20
size: NA

DNA: TGTGCCAGCAGCCCCTCGTACAGGGGTCGGATAGCCAAAAACATTCAGTACTTC
CDR3: CASSPSYRGRIAKNIQYF
V: TRBV7-6
D: TRBD1
J: TRBJ2-4
length: 18
size: NA

DNA: TGCGCCAGCAGCCAAGATTTAGGCGGGATTAATGAAAAACTGTTTTTT
CDR3: CASSQDLGGINEKLFF
V: TRBV4-3
D: NA
J: TRBJ1-4
length: 16
size: NA

DNA: TGTGCCAGCACCTCCGGACAGGGTGGCACTGAAGCTTTCTTT
CDR3: CASTSGQGGTEAFF
V: TRBV28
D: TRBD1
J: TRBJ1-1
length: 14
size: NA

DNA: TGTGCCATTCTAGCGGGAGGGCCGAAAAACCACAATGAGCAGTTCTTC
CDR3: CAILAGGPKNHNEQFF
V: TRBV28
D: TRBD2
J: TRBJ2-1
length: 16
size: NA

DNA: TGTGCCAGCAGTCAAGATAGGTATCTTCCGGCCCCAAACTCTGGAAACACCATATATTTT
CDR3: CASSQDRYLPAPNSGNTIYF
V: TRBV4-2
D: NA
J: TRBJ1-3
length: 20
size: NA

DNA: TGTGCCAGCAGCACCAGGGGCCAGCTCTCTGGAAACACCATATATTTT
CDR3: CASSTRGQLSGNTIYF
V: TRBV28
D: NA
J: TRBJ1-3
length: 16
size: NA

DNA: TGTGCCAGCAGACCGGACAGGGTGGGCGCTGAAGCTTTCTTT
CDR3: CASRPDRVGAEAFF
V: TRBV9
D: TRBD1
J: TRBJ1-1
length: 14
size: NA

DNA: TGTGCCAGCAGTGAGCGGGCAGGGCGCCAAGAGACCCAGTACTTC
CDR3: CASSERAGRQETQYF
V: TRBV6-1
D: NA
J: TRBJ2-5
length: 15
size: NA

DNA: TGTGCCAGCGCTTCATCCCCCGCCCCCCTAGCGGGTGGTAGGGAGCAGTACTTC
CDR3: CASASSPAPLAGGREQYF
V: TRBV28
D: TRBD2
J: TRBJ2-7
length: 18
size: NA

DNA: TGTGCCACCAGCAGAGCGGGGGATCAGCCCCAGCATTTT
CDR3: CATSRAGDQPQHF
V: TRBV15
D: NA
J: TRBJ1-5
length: 13
size: few

DNA: TGTGCCAGCAGCTTAGGTCGAGGGGCCCCTGAAGCTTTCTTT
CDR3: CASSLGRGAPEAFF
V: TRBV7-3
D: NA
J: TRBJ1-1
length: 14
size: few

DNA: TGCGCCAGCAGCCAGACAGGGCGGGAAAAACTGTTTTTT
CDR3: CASSQTGREKLFF
V: TRBV4-1
D: TRBD1
J: TRBJ1-4
length: 13
size: NA

DNA: TGCGCCAGCAGCCAAGGGGGGACTAGCGGGTACACAGATACGCAGTATTTT
CDR3: CASSQGGTSGYTDTQYF
V: TRBV4-1
D: TRBD2
J: TRBJ2-3
length: 17
size: NA

DNA: TGTGCCAGCAGCTTCGGACTAGCGGTTTTCTACGAGCAGTACTTC
CDR3: CASSFGLAVFYEQYF
V: TRBV7-2
D: TRBD2
J: TRBJ2-7
length: 15
size: NA

DNA: TGTGCCAGCAGCTTATCTAGCGGGGCTTACAATGAGCAGTTCTTC
CDR3: CASSLSSGAYNEQFF
V: TRBV7-2
D: TRBD2
J: TRBJ2-1
length: 15
size: NA

DNA: TGTGCCAGCAGTGTTCGGTCCGGAGGTGGCTACACCTTC
CDR3: CASSVRSGGGYTF
V: TRBV2
D: NA
J: TRBJ1-2
length: 13
size: NA

DNA: TGTGCCAGCAGCCACTCTTCAGGAGGGTACGAGCAGTACTTC
CDR3: CASSHSSGGYEQYF
V: TRBV4-2
D: NA
J: TRBJ2-7
length: 14
size: many

DNA: TGTGCCAGCAGGAAAGGGACTACAAGCACAGATACGCAGTATTTT
CDR3: CASRKGTTSTDTQYF
V: TRBV2
D: TRBD2
J: TRBJ2-3
length: 15
size: NA

DNA: TGTGCCAGCAGCTTAGCCGGGGGCGTAGAAGGCTACACCTTC
CDR3: CASSLAGGVEGYTF
V: TRBV27
D: NA
J: TRBJ1-2
length: 14
size: few

DNA: TGCGCCAGCAGCCCAAGCGGGAGGGACTCCAATGAGCAGTTCTTC
CDR3: CASSPSGRDSNEQFF
V: TRBV5-1
D: TRBD2
J: TRBJ2-1
length: 15
size: NA

DNA: TGTGCCAGCAGCCTATCAACCGGTTCCCACGAGCAGTACTTC
CDR3: CASSLSTGSHEQYF
V: TRBV7-8
D: NA
J: TRBJ2-7
length: 14
size: NA

DNA: TGCGCCAGCAGACTCAAGGGGGCCGACACAGATACGCAGTATTTT
CDR3: CASRLKGADTDTQYF
V: TRBV5-1
D: TRBD1
J: TRBJ2-3
length: 15
size: NA

DNA: TGCGCCAGCAGGAAGATAGCGGGAGGGCCCTCAATTGAGCAGTTCTTC
CDR3: CASRKIAGGPSIEQFF
V: TRBV4-1
D: TRBD2
J: TRBJ2-1
length: 16
size: NA

DNA: TGCGCCAGCAGCCCGGGACAGGGTCACTACAATGAGCAGTTCTTC
CDR3: CASSPGQGHYNEQFF
V: TRBV5-1
D: TRBD1
J: TRBJ2-1
length: 15
size: NA

DNA: TGTGCCAGCAGTGACCGAGGGCTTGGGGCCAACGTCCTGACTTTC
CDR3: CASSDRGLGANVLTF
V: TRBV6-1
D: NA
J: TRBJ2-6
length: 15
size: NA

DNA: TGTGCCAGCAGTTATAGCGGGAGTGCCTACAATGAGCAGTTCTTC
CDR3: CASSYSGSAYNEQFF
V: TRBV11-2
D: TRBD2
J: TRBJ2-1
length: 15
size: NA

DNA: TGTGCCAGCAGCCAAGTAGGGGACAGCAAAAACATTCAGTACTTC
CDR3: CASSQVGDSKNIQYF
V: TRBV4-2
D: TRBD1
J: TRBJ2-4
length: 15
size: NA

DNA: TGCGCCAGCAGCTTAGGGACAGGGGGCTGGCGTGAGTACTTC
CDR3: CASSLGTGGWREYF
V: TRBV5-1
D: TRBD1
J: TRBJ2-7
length: 14
size: NA

DNA: TGTGCCAGCAGCTACACTAGCGGAACCTACAATGAGCAGTTCTTC
CDR3: CASSYTSGTYNEQFF
V: TRBV11-1
D: TRBD2
J: TRBJ2-1
length: 15
size: NA

DNA: TGTGCCAGGGAGGGACAACCTTATCAGCCCCAGCATTTT
CDR3: CAREGQPYQPQHF
V: TRBV7-9
D: NA
J: TRBJ1-5
length: 13
size: few

DNA: TGCAGCGTGGACAGTGGTATTGCAGATACGCAGTATTTT
CDR3: CSVDSGIADTQYF
V: TRBV29-1
D: NA
J: TRBJ2-3
length: 13
size: NA

DNA: TGTGCCAGCAGCTGGGGGCACGAAGCGCCCGGGGAGCTGTTTTTT
CDR3: CASSWGHEAPGELFF
V: TRBV5-4
D: NA
J: TRBJ2-2
length: 15
size: NA

DNA: TGTGCCAGCAGCCTGACTAGCGGGAGGGATGAGCAGTTCTTC
CDR3: CASSLTSGRDEQFF
V: TRBV9
D: TRBD2
J: TRBJ2-1
length: 14
size: NA

DNA: TGTGCCAGCAGCTTAGGCAGCGCCACAGATACGCAGTATTTT
CDR3: CASSLGSATDTQYF
V: TRBV11-3
D: NA
J: TRBJ2-3
length: 14
size: NA

DNA: TGTGCCAGCAGTCCCAATAGCAATCAGCCCCAGCATTTT
CDR3: CASSPNSNQPQHF
V: TRBV2
D: NA
J: TRBJ1-5
length: 13
size: NA

DNA: TGTGCCAGTACTGAACACCAGGAGGCGTCCCAGTACTTC
CDR3: CASTEHQEASQYF
V: TRBV7-9
D: NA
J: TRBJ2-5
length: 13
size: NA

DNA: TGCAGCGTATCGACAGACCAGAGGACTGAAGCTTTCTTT
CDR3: CSVSTDQRTEAFF
V: TRBV29-1
D: NA
J: TRBJ1-1
length: 13
size: NA

DNA: TGCAGCGTTGATTGGGGGGGACTAGCGGCCTACAGGGCTAGCACAGATACGCAGTATTTT
CDR3: CSVDWGGLAAYRASTDTQYF
V: TRBV29-1
D: TRBD2
J: TRBJ2-3
length: 20
size: NA

DNA: TGCGCCAGCAGCTTGCGGGCACCCTCCTACGAGCAGTACTTC
CDR3: CASSLRAPSYEQYF
V: TRBV5-1
D: NA
J: TRBJ2-7
length: 14
size: NA

DNA: TGTGCCAGCAGGAGGGCGGGTACTTTAGATACGCAGTATTTT
CDR3: CASRRAGTLDTQYF
V: TRBV11-2
D: NA
J: TRBJ2-3
length: 14
size: NA

DNA: TGCGCCAGCAGCCAAGAGCCAGACCTAATGTCCTACAATGAGCAGTTCTTC
CDR3: CASSQEPDLMSYNEQFF
V: TRBV4-3
D: NA
J: TRBJ2-1
length: 17
size: once

DNA: TGTGCCAGCAGCCCTACGGCGTCTCGGGGTCGCGCCGGGGCTGTTGGGGAGCAGTACTTC
CDR3: CASSPTASRGRAGAVGEQYF
V: TRBV4-2
D: NA
J: TRBJ2-7
length: 20
size: NA

DNA: TGTGCCATCAGTGAGTCGGGAGGGACTGAAGCTTTCTTT
CDR3: CAISESGGTEAFF
V: TRBV10-3
D: NA
J: TRBJ1-1
length: 13
size: NA

DNA: TGTGCCACCAGCAGGCCAGGACAGGACATCTACGAGCAGTACTTC
CDR3: CATSRPGQDIYEQYF
V: TRBV15
D: TRBD1
J: TRBJ2-7
length: 15
size: NA

DNA: TGTGCCAGCAGTTACGGGTTCGGCCCTAACTATGGCTACACCTTC
CDR3: CASSYGFGPNYGYTF
V: TRBV6-5
D: NA
J: TRBJ1-2
length: 15
size: NA

DNA: TGTGCCAGCAGTATGGGATACCAGCGGGGTCAGCCCCAGCATTTT
CDR3: CASSMGYQRGQPQHF
V: TRBV27
D: NA
J: TRBJ1-5
length: 15
size: NA